This T cell receptor (beta chain) was retrieved from a study of blood T cell repertoires in COVID-19. Produced via immunoSEQ multiplex PCR; TCRdb's table is partial and in-frame only. The sample has about 69,000 clones, approximately 79% seen once. J lost 4 bases, V lost 4 bases, and 8 bases had no gene match. This CDR3 region has 14 residues. The V gene's germline CDR1 is SGHRS and CDR2 YFSETQ. This sequence originates from a man aged 60 to 69 with acute or convalescent COVID-19. V gene TRBV5-1 combines with J gene TRBJ2-7; 7 positions agree with TRBD1. The sample was peripheral blood. In nucleotides, the CDR3 is TGCGCCAGCAGCCAGGGGACAGCCAGTTACGAGCAGTACTTC. Translated: CASSQGTASYEQYF.